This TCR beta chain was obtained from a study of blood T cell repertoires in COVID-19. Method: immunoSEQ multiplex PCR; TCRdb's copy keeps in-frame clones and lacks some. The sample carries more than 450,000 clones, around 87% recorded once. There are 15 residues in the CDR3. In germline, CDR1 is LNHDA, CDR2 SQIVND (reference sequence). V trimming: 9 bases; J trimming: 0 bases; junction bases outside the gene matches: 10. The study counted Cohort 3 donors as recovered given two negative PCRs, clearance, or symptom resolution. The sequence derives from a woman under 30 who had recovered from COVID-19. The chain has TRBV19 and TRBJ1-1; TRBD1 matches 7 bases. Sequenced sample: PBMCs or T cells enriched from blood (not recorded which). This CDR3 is CASSPEGAMNTEAFF. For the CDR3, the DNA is TGTGCCAGCTCTCCCGAGGGGGCCATGAACACTGAAGCTTTCTTT.